The present entry profiles one T cell receptor (beta chain) with its context. This entry belongs to a study of T cells in Graves' hyperthyroidism and ophthalmopathy. PBMCs came from over 8.5 ml fresh peripheral blood. V was clipped by 5 bases and J by 4 bases; unmatched bases: 11. This CDR3 comprises 16 residues. The germline CDR1 and CDR2 sequences are SGHDT and YYEEEE. TCR beta CDR3 region amplification was performed from RNA transcripts. The primer set for the first-round RT-PCR of the TCR CDR3 was HTBI. Via MiXCR, TCRdb re-called the multiplex PCR reads, giving one row per CDR3 protein. This table holds a few hundred thousand distinct CDR3 sequences, 12% to 15% found once.

The V gene is TRBV5-6, the J gene TRBJ1-4, with TRBD1 matching over 7 bases. This receptor was taken from a middle-aged woman with Graves' ophthalmopathy. Input material: blood. For the CDR3, the DNA is TGTGCCAGCAGTCGCAGTTCACAGGGGTATAATGAAAAACTGTTTTTT. This gives the protein CASSRSSQGYNEKLFF.